This T cell receptor (beta chain) was profiled in a study of tumor-infiltrating lymphocytes in primary liver carcinoma. Details on this clonotype: This may come from a read error, since a much larger clone is one base off.

For each extraction, RNA and DNA were obtained together from 20-30 mg of unsorted bulk tissue. cDNA specific to TCR beta was made from 500 ng of total RNA, with a constant-region primer employed for priming. What produced the TCR beta libraries was three nested multiplex PCR rounds using slightly modified ARM-PCR. TCRdb passed the multiplex PCR reads through MiXCR, listing each CDR3 protein once. The sample has about 110,000 distinct CDR3 sequences, around 83% seen once; the top ten hold about 20%. The sequenced material came from liver tumor tissue from sampling region 3. Subset of the sample: tumor region T3, left-lateral pole. The TCR sequence derives from a man aged 35-49 years with primary liver carcinoma and hepatitis B virus infection.

The CDR3 bases are TGTGCCAGCAGTGATCAACATGGTCAGCCCCAGCATTTT. It codes for CASSDQHGQPQHF. The chain is built from TRBV2 and TRBJ1-5; D gene unclear. V lost 3 bases, J lost 6 bases, and 9 bases lay in between. Germline loops: CDR1 SNHLY, CDR2 FYNNEI. The CDR3 is 13 residues long.